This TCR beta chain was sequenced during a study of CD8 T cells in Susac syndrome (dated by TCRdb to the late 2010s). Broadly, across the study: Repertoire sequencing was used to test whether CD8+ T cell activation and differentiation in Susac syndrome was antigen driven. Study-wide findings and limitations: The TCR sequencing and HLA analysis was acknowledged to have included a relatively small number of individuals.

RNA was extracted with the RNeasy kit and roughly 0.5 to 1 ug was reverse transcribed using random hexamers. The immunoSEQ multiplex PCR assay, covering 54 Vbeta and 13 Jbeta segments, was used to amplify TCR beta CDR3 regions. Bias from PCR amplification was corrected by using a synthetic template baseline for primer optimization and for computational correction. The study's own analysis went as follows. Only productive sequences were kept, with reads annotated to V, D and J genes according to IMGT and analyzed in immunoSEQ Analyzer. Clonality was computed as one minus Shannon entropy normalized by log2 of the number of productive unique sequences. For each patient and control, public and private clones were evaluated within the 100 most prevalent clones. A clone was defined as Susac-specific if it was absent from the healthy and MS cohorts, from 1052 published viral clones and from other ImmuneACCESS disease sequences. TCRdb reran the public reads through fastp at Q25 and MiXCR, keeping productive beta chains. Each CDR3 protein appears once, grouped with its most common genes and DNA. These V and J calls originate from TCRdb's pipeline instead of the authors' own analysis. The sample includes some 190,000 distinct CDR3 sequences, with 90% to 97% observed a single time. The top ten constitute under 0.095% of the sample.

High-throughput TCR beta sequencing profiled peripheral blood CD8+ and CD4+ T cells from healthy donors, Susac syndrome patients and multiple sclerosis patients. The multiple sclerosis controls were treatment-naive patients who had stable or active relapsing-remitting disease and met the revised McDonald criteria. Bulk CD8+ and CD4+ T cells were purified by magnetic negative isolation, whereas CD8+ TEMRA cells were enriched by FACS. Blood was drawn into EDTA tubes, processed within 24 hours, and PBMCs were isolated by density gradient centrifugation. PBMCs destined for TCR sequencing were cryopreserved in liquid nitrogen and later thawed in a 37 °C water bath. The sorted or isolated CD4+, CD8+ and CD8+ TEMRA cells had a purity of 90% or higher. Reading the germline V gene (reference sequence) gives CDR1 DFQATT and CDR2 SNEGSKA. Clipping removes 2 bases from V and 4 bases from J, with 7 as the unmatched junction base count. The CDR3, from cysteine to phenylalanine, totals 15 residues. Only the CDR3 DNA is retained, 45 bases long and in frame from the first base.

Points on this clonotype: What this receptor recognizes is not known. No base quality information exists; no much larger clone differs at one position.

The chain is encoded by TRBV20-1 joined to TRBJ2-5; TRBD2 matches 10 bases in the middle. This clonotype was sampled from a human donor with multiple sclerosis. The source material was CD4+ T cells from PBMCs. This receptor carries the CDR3 CSARPAGGPLETQYF. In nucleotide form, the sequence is TGCAGTGCTAGACCAGCGGGGGGGCCCTTAGAGACCCAGTACTTC.